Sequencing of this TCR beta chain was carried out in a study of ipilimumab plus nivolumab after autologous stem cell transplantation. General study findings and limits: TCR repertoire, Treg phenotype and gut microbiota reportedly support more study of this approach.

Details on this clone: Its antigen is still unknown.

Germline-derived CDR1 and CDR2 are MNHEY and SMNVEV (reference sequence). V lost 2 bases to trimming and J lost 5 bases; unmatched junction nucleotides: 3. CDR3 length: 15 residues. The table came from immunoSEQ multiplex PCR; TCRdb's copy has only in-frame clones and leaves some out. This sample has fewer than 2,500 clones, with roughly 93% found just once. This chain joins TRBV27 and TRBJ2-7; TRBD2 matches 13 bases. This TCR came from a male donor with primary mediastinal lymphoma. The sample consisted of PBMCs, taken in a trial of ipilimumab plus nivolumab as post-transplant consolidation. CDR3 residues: CASSLGGLAGDEQYF. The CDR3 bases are TGTGCCAGCAGTTTAGGAGGACTAGCGGGGGACGAGCAGTACTTC.